The 26 T cell receptor beta chains below were found in one sample sequenced in a study of human T cells and chemical hapten exposure. TCRdb fed the RACE reads into MiXCR, producing one record per CDR3 protein. Altogether roughly 380,000 distinct CDR3 sequences are present, about 6% being singletons, with the ten largest covering under 7%. The time point is: patch test 2, 6 weeks after DPC sensitization. Described treatment: therapeutic diphenylcyclopropenone sensitization with weekly scalp DPC. The sample here was whole blood, taken in connection with sensitization to the hapten diphenylcyclopropenone (DPC). The receptors come from a woman aged 18 to 35 with alopecia areata. Some clones in this sample may be carry-over from other donors' samples.

This clonotype was counted only a few times. The gene calls are TRBV7-9 and TRBJ2-5, with a possible D match to TRBD1 (6 bases). Per germline, CDR1 SEHNR and CDR2 FQNEAQ (reference sequence). V lost 4 bases and J 0 bases, leaving 15 bases between the germline ends. This CDR3 is built from 16 residues. This CDR3 is CASSSNKDSYQETQYF. CDR3 bases: TGTGCCAGCAGCTCAAATAAGGACAGCTACCAAGAGACCCAGTACTTC. The complete variable domain, with remaining parts taken from reference TRBV7-9 and TRBJ2-5, reads DTGVSQNPRHKITKRGQNVTFRCDPISEHNRLYWYRQTLGQGPEFLTYFQNEAQLEKSRLLSDRFSAERPKGSFSTLEIQRTEQGDSAMYLCASSSNKDSYQETQYFGPGTRLLVL.

The chain recombines TRBV18 with TRBJ1-3, with TRBD1 matching over 9 bases. Trimming at V came to 2 bases and at J to 1 base, leaving 3 bases not matched to a gene. CDR3 length equals 16 residues. CDR1 and CDR2 from the germline V gene are KGHSH and LQKENI. The CDR3, as DNA: TGTGCCAGCTCACCAGCCGGGACAGGGTCTGGAAACACCATATATTTT. Protein: CASSPAGTGSGNTIYF.

This clonotype was seen repeatedly, ten times or more. The chain carries TRBV15 and TRBJ1-6, with 7 bases that match TRBD1. CDR3 length equals 15 residues. V was clipped by 9 bases and J by 8 bases; unmatched bases: 13. Germline V gives CDR1 LNHNV, CDR2 YYDKDF (reference sequence). CDR3 coding DNA: TGTGCCACGGCGGTGGGAGGGGGCGCCCATTCACCCCTCCACTTT. Translated, it gives CATAVGGGAHSPLHF. The full variable domain, its missing parts supplied by reference TRBV15 and TRBJ1-6, is DAMVIQNPRYQVTQFGKPVTLSCSQTLNHNVMYWYQQKSSQAPKLLFHYYDKDFNNEADTPDNFQSRRPNTSFCFLDIRSPGLGDTAMYLCATAVGGGAHSPLHFGNGTRLTVT.

This clonotype has ten or more counts. The chain couples TRBV5-4 to TRBJ1-1; D is unclear. CDR3 length equals 15 residues. Trimming pared 4 bases from V and 1 base from J, leaving 14 bases between. The germline gives CDR1 SGHNT, CDR2 YYREEE (reference sequence). The CDR3 DNA sequence: TGTGCCAGCAGCCCACTAGGCAGCAAGAACACTGAAGCTTTCTTT. This encodes CASSPLGSKNTEAFF.

The rearrangement joins TRBV7-9 to TRBJ2-2; D may match TRBD1 or TRBD2 (5 bases each). Trimming cost V 5 bases and J 5 bases, with 18 bases left between them. The CDR3 contains 16 residues. CDR1 and CDR2 from the germline V gene are SEHNR and FQNEAQ (reference sequence). The CDR3 spells CASSTPGAVGTGELFF. DNA of the CDR3: TGTGCCAGCAGCACCCCCGGGGCGGTAGGAACCGGGGAGCTGTTTTTT. Full variable domain (remainder filled in from reference TRBV7-9 and TRBJ2-2): DTGVSQNPRHKITKRGQNVTFRCDPISEHNRLYWYRQTLGQGPEFLTYFQNEAQLEKSRLLSDRFSAERPKGSFSTLEIQRTEQGDSAMYLCASSTPGAVGTGELFFGEGSRLTVL.

The chain has TRBV7-2 and TRBJ2-3; D may be TRBD1 (7 bases). The CDR3 is 16 amino acids. Germline CDR1 SGHTA, CDR2 FQGNSA. The germline V and J ends were trimmed by 5 bases and 5 bases, with 20 bases remaining between them. The CDR3 is CASSRNQGGLRDTQYF. Here the CDR3 DNA reads TGTGCCAGCAGCCGGAATCAGGGGGGCCTGAGAGATACGCAGTATTTT.

The chain is built from TRBV4-3 and TRBJ2-7; D uncertain. Germline-derived CDR1 and CDR2 are LGHNA and YSLEER. The CDR3 length is 15 residues. The V end was cut by 0 bases, the J end by 2 bases, with 11 bases between. The CDR3 nucleotides read TGCGCCAGCAGCCAAGATTATCAGGTCGCCTACGAGCAGTACTTC. Its translation: CASSQDYQVAYEQYF.

This clonotype was recorded a few times. The gene calls are TRBV5-4 and TRBJ1-1; possible D gene TRBD1, 5 bases. Germline V CDR1 and CDR2: SGHNT, YYREEE (reference sequence). This CDR3 has 16 amino acids. The ends were cut back, 2 bases at V and 0 bases at J, with 14 bases in the middle. CDR3 DNA sequence: TGTGCCAGCAGCTTAAAGTCAGGGAATATGAACACTGAAGCTTTCTTT. It is translated as CASSLKSGNMNTEAFF.

The V call is TRBV7-2, the J call TRBJ2-3; D is unresolved. This CDR3 comprises 14 residues. Trimming pared 5 bases from V and 2 bases from J, leaving 11 bases between. Germline V gene sequence: CDR1 SGHTA, CDR2 FQGNSA. CDR3 protein: CASSPDRFTDTQYF. The CDR3 nucleotides are TGTGCCAGCAGCCCGGACCGCTTCACAGATACGCAGTATTTT.

This clonotype was seen ten or more times. The V call is TRBV15, the J call TRBJ1-4; perhaps TRBD1 as D (5 bases). Germline lookup yields CDR1 LNHNV and CDR2 YYDKDF (reference sequence). Trimming left V 0 bases short and J 7 bases short, with 9 bases between. The CDR3 loop spans 14 amino acids. The CDR3 region is CATSREGAAEKLFF. The CDR3 DNA reads as TGTGCCACCAGCAGAGAAGGGGCGGCTGAAAAACTGTTTTTT.

In this sample, this clonotype turned up a few times. This chain links TRBV28 with TRBJ2-3; 10 bases map to TRBD1. J was trimmed by 3 bases and V by 6 bases; bases with no gene match: 12. Germline-derived CDR1 and CDR2 are MDHEN and SYDVKM. The CDR3 consists of 17 residues. Here the CDR3 reads CASSFKKDRGLTDTQYF. The CDR3 DNA follows: TGTGCCAGCAGCTTCAAGAAGGACAGGGGGTTAACAGATACGCAGTATTTT.

The chain employs TRBV28 and TRBJ1-1, with 7 bases matching TRBD1. J was trimmed by 7 bases and V by 8 bases; bases with no gene match: 10. Germline loops: CDR1 MDHEN, CDR2 SYDVKM. This CDR3 is built from 13 residues. CDR3 sequence reads: CASVGQPLFEAFF. For the CDR3, the DNA is TGTGCCAGCGTGGGACAGCCTCTCTTTGAAGCTTTCTTT.

The J gene is TRBJ2-6, the V gene TRBV6-1; D call uncertain. Trimming cost V 4 bases and J 0 bases, with 7 bases left between them. Germline V lookup: CDR1 MNHNS, CDR2 SASEGT. The CDR3 totals 15 residues. CDR3 protein: CASSADISGANVLTF. The CDR3 nucleotides read TGTGCCAGCAGTGCTGACATCTCTGGGGCCAACGTCCTGACTTTC.

This clonotype has ten or more counts. CDR3 in DNA: TGTGCCAGCAGCTCGGGACGGTACACCGGGGAGCTGTTTTTT. It yields the protein CASSSGRYTGELFF. The chain recombines TRBV3-1 with TRBJ2-2, with D tentatively TRBD1 or TRBD2 (5 bases each). Trimming pared 5 bases from V and 3 bases from J, leaving 10 bases between. The CDR3 runs to 14 residues. The germline V gene encodes CDR1 LGHDT and CDR2 YNNKEL (reference sequence).

This clonotype was seen more than once but under ten times. V gene TRBV6-1 combines with J gene TRBJ1-5; no clear D. Trimming removed 2 bases at V and 7 bases at J, with 12 bases between. The CDR3 contains 14 residues. Looked up from germline, CDR1 is MNHNS and CDR2 is SASEGT. This CDR3 reads CASSELIGEQPQHF. The CDR3 nucleotides are TGTGCCAGCAGTGAATTAATCGGGGAGCAGCCCCAGCATTTT.

Ten or more counts support this clonotype. This chain links TRBV5-4 with TRBJ2-7; TRBD2 might be the D (6 bases). The CDR3 contains 13 residues. The V end lost 3 bases, the J end lost 5 bases, and 12 bases lay between the germline ends. Germline CDR1 SGHNT, CDR2 YYREEE (reference sequence). CDR3 residues: CASSSWREDEQYF. CDR3 sequence (DNA): TGTGCCAGCAGCTCATGGAGGGAGGACGAGCAGTACTTC.

At least ten counts were recorded for this clonotype. V is TRBV29-1 and J is TRBJ1-4; no reliable D call. This CDR3 spans 13 amino acids. Germline V CDR1 and CDR2: SQVTM, ANQGSEA. Trimming pared 6 bases from V and 8 bases from J, leaving 16 bases between. The CDR3 reads CSVARPAGEKLFF. CDR3 DNA sequence: TGCAGCGTCGCCAGACCAGCGGGGGAAAAACTGTTTTTT.

This clonotype was seen a handful of times. This sequence joins TRBV6-5 and TRBJ2-7; TRBD2 is a possible D gene (5 bases). Germline lookup yields CDR1 MNHEY and CDR2 SVGAGI. The CDR3 loop spans 16 amino acids. Trimming shortened V by 4 bases and J by 3 bases, and 19 bases separated the two germline ends. CDR3 sequence: CASSSSIGDKSYEQYF. In DNA form, the CDR3 reads TGTGCCAGCAGTTCGTCTATCGGGGATAAAAGCTACGAGCAGTACTTC.

This clonotype showed up many times. The chain uses TRBV7-9 and TRBJ1-6; D might be TRBD1 (6 bases). The CDR3 sequence is 13 residues long. CDR1 is SEHNR, CDR2 FQNEAQ, per germline (reference sequence). Trimming shortened V by 7 bases and J by 8 bases, and 12 bases separated the two germline ends. This CDR3 reads CASTPQGDSPLHF. The CDR3 DNA reads as TGTGCCAGCACTCCACAGGGCGATTCACCCCTCCACTTT.

This clonotype was found many times. V and J are TRBV6-2 or TRBV6-3 and TRBJ1-1, with D maybe TRBD1 (6 bases). The CDR3 is 14 amino acids. Trimming shortened V by 6 bases and J by 4 bases, and 15 bases separated the two germline ends. Germline V gives CDR1 MNHEY, CDR2 SVGEGT. CDR3 in amino acids: CASSLQGGGTEAFF. The DNA of the CDR3 is TGTGCCAGCAGCTTACAGGGAGGGGGCACTGAAGCTTTCTTT.

In this sample, this clonotype turned up a few times. CDR3 amino acids: CASGKDRVGFTEAFF. CDR3 bases: TGCGCCAGCGGGAAAGACAGGGTGGGGTTCACTGAAGCTTTCTTT. The chain couples TRBV5-1 to TRBJ1-1; TRBD1 aligns across 7 bases. Per germline, CDR1 SGHRS and CDR2 YFSETQ. V trimming: 7 bases; J trimming: 4 bases; junction bases outside the gene matches: 13. This CDR3 has 15 residues.

This clonotype was counted only a few times. The chain uses TRBV3-1 and TRBJ1-2; the D gene is possibly TRBD1 (6 bases). Trimming removed 0 bases at V and 7 bases at J, with 9 bases between. The CDR3 has 13 residues. CDR1 and CDR2 from the germline V gene are LGHDT and YNNKEL (reference sequence). CDR3 residues: CASSQEGGGGYTF. CDR3 coding DNA: TGTGCCAGCAGCCAAGAAGGAGGGGGTGGCTACACCTTC. The full variable domain, completed using reference TRBV3-1 and TRBJ1-2, is DTAVSQTPKYLVTQMGNDKSIKCEQNLGHDTMYWYKQDSKKFLKIMFSYNNKELIINETVPNRFSPKSPDKAHLNLHINSLELGDSAVYFCASSQEGGGGYTFGSGTRLTVV.

The table lists this clonotype with many counts. DNA of the CDR3: TGCAGTGCCACACAGCAGGCCACTGAAGCTTTCTTT. Translated, it gives CSATQQATEAFF. J is TRBJ1-1 and V is TRBV20-1; D not resolved. V was cut by 6 bases and J by 4 bases, with 12 bases left in between. Per the germline V gene, CDR1 is DFQATT and CDR2 is SNEGSKA (reference sequence). The CDR3 runs to 12 residues.

This clonotype occurred a few times. This chain joins TRBV5-1 and TRBJ2-5; 10 bases fit TRBD2. The CDR3 has 16 amino acids. V trimming: 6 bases; J trimming: 5 bases; junction bases outside the gene matches: 13. Germline values: CDR1 SGHRS, CDR2 YFSETQ. This CDR3 is CASTSLGSGGAETQYF. CDR3 sequence (DNA): TGCGCCAGCACCTCCCTGGGCAGCGGGGGGGCGGAGACCCAGTACTTC.

The table lists this clonotype with a few counts. This chain connects TRBV12-3 or TRBV12-4 to TRBJ1-4; possibly TRBD1 for D (5 bases). The CDR3 runs to 16 residues. The V end was cut by 4 bases, the J end by 4 bases, with 16 bases between. CDR3 nucleotide sequence: TGTGCCAGCAGTTCCTCTCAGGGACTGTATAATGAAAAACTGTTTTTT. Translation gives CASSSSQGLYNEKLFF.

This clonotype showed up many times. The V and J genes are TRBV10-3 and TRBJ2-1; D gene unclear. From germline, CDR1 is ENHRY and CDR2 SYGVKD. The V end lost 0 bases, the J end lost 9 bases, and 6 bases lay between the germline ends. This CDR3 is 12 amino acids long. CDR3: CAISESNGEQFF. CDR3 sequence (DNA): TGTGCCATCAGTGAGTCGAACGGTGAGCAGTTCTTC.